This paragraph covers one TCR beta chain sequence. What it binds is unknown. These data belong to a study of cytomegalovirus exposure and HLA in healthy donors. Donors were nominally healthy when sampled, though unrecorded immune exposures were likely. The study, taken as a whole, reports: The study dropped some indistinguishable V segments, TRBV6-2 and TRBV6-3 among them.

Trimming removed 3 bases from V and 2 bases from J; junction bases left unmatched: 3. The germline V gene encodes CDR1 SGHRS and CDR2 YFSETQ. This CDR3 region has 14 residues. Use of 60 Vbeta and 13 Jbeta primers characterized the PCR. Clones were sequenced by immunoSEQ multiplex PCR, and TCRdb holds only the in-frame ones, with some missing. In the table there are 150,000 to 170,000 clones, 65% to 85% of which are singletons. The sequence was obtained from a woman aged 40 to 50 in good health and CMV-seropositive. The J gene is TRBJ2-5, the V gene TRBV5-1; 8 bases match TRBD1. Sequencing was performed on PBMCs. CDR3: CASSSGTGQETQYF. The CDR3 DNA reads TGCGCCAGCAGCTCGGGGACAGGACAAGAGACCCAGTACTTC.